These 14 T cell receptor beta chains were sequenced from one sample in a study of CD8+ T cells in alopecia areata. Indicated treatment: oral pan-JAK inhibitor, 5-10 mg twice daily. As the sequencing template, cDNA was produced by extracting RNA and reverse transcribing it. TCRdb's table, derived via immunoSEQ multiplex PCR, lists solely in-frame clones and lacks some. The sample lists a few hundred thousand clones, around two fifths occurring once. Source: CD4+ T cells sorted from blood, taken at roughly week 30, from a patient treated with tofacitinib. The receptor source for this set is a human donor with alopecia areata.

The CDR3 here is CASSESELRIYYGYTF. CDR3 DNA: TGTGCCAGCAGTGAAAGTGAACTCCGGATTTACTATGGCTACACCTTC. V usage is TRBV6-1 and J usage is TRBJ1-2; D is unresolved. The CDR3 has 16 residues. Germline CDR1 reads MNHNS; CDR2 reads SASEGT. V gave up 2 bases and J gave up 3 bases, with 16 bases separating them.

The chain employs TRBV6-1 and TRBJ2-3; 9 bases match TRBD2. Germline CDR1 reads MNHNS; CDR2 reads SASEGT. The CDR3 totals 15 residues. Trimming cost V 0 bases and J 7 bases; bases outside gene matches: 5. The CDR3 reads CASSEAPAGGNTQYF. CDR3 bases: TGTGCCAGCAGTGAAGCCCCGGCGGGAGGGAATACGCAGTATTTT.

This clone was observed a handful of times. CDR3 residues: CASSLLATYPTEQYF. As DNA, the CDR3 is TGTGCCAGCAGCTTACTGGCCACTTACCCGACCGAGCAGTACTTC. V gene TRBV7-8 combines with J gene TRBJ2-7; the D is unclear. V gave up 2 bases and J gave up 6 bases, with 17 bases separating them. Germline CDR1 and CDR2: SGHVS and FQNEAQ. There are 15 residues in the CDR3.

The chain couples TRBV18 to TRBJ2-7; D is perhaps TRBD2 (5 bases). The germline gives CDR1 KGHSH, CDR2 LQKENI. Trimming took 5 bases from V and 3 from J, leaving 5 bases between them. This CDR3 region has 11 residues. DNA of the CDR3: TGTGCCAGCTCAGAGGGCTACGAGCAGTACTTC. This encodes CASSEGYEQYF.

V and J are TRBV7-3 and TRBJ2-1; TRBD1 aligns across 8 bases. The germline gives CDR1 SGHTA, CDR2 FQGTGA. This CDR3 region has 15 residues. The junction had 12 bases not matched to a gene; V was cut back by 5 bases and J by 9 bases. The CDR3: CASSPNSGGASEQFF. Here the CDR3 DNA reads TGTGCCAGCAGCCCTAACTCAGGGGGCGCGAGTGAGCAGTTCTTC.

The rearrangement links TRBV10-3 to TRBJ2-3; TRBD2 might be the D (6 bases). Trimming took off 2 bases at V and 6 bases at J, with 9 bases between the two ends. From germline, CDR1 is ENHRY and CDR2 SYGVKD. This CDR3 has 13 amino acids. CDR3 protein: CAISEMAGDTQYF. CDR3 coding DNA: TGTGCCATCAGTGAGATGGCGGGGGATACGCAGTATTTT.

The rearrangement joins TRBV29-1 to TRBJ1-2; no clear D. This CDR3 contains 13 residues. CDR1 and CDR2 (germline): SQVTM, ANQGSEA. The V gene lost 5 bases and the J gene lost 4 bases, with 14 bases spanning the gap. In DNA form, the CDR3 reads TGCAGCGTTTTAATCCCTTCACGCTATGGCTACACCTTC. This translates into CSVLIPSRYGYTF.

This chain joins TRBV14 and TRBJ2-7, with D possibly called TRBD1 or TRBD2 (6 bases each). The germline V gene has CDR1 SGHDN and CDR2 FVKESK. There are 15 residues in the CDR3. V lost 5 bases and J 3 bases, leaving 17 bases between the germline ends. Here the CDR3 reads CASSDGGGILYEQYF. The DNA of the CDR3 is TGTGCCAGCAGCGATGGAGGGGGGATCCTCTACGAGCAGTACTTC. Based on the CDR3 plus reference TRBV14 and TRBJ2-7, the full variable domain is EAGVTQFPSHSVIEKGQTVTLRCDPISGHDNLYWYRRVMGKEIKFLLHFVKESKQDESGMPNNRFLAERTGGTYSTLKVQPAELEDSGVYFCASSDGGGILYEQYFGPGTRLTVT.

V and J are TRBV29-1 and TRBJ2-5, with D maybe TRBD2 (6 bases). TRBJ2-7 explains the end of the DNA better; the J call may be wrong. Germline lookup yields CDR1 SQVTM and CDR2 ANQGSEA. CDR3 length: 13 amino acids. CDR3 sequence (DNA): TGCAGCGTTGAAGGACTAGATACCTACGAGCAGTACTTC. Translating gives CSVEGLDTYEQYF.

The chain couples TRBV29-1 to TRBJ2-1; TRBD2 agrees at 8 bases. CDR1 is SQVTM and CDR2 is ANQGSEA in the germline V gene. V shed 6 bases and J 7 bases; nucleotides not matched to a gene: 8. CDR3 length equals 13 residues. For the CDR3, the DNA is TGCAGCGTCGATGCGGGGGGCCCAAATGAGCAGTTCTTC. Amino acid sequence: CSVDAGGPNEQFF.

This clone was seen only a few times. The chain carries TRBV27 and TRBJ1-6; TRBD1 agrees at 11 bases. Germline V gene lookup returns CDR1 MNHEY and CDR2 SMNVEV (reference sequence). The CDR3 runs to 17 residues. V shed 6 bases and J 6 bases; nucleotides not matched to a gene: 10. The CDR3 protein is CASRRTGGESGNSPLHF. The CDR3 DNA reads TGTGCCAGCAGGAGGACAGGGGGCGAATCTGGTAATTCACCCCTCCACTTT.

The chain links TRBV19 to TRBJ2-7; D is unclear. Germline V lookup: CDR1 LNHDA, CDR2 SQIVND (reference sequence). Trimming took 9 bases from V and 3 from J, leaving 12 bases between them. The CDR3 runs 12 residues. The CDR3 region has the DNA TGTGCCAGGGAACCCGTAAACTACGAGCAGTACTTC. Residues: CAREPVNYEQYF. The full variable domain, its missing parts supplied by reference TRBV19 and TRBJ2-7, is DGGITQSPKYLFRKEGQNVTLSCEQNLNHDAMYWYRQDPGQGLRLIYYSQIVNDFQKGDIAEGYSVSREKKESFPLTVTSAQKNPTAFYLCAREPVNYEQYFGPGTRLTVT.

The CDR3 DNA follows: TGTGCCAGCATAAAGGGACAGCTCTATGGCTACACCTTC. This sequence encodes CASIKGQLYGYTF. The rearrangement joins TRBV2 to TRBJ1-2, with TRBD1 matching 7 bases. CDR3 length: 13 amino acids. Losses at the gene ends were 7 bases for V and 4 bases for J; bases not matched to a gene: 6. From germline, CDR1 is SNHLY and CDR2 FYNNEI.

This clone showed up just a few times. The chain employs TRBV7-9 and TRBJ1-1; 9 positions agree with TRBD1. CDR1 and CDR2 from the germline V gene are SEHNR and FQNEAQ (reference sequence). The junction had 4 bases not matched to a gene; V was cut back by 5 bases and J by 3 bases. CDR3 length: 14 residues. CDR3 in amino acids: CASSVRQGDTEAFF. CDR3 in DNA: TGTGCCAGCAGCGTAAGACAGGGGGACACTGAAGCTTTCTTT.